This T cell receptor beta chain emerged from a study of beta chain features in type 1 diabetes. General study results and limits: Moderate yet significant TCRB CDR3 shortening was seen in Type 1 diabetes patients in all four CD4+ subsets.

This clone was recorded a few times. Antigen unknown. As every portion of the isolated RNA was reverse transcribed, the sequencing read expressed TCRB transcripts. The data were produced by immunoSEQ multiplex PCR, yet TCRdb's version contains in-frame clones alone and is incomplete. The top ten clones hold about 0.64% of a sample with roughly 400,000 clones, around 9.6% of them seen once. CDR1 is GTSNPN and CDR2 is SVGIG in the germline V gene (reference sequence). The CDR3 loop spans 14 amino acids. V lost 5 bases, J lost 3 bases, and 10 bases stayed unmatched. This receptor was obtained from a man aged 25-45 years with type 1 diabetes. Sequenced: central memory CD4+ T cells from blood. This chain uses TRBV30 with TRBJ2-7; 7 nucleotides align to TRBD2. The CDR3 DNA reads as TGTGCCTGGGCCGGGGGGTTAGCCATCTACGAGCAGTACTTC. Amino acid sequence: CAWAGGLAIYEQYF.